A selection of T cell receptor beta chains follows, all from one sample in a study of shared clonotypes between healthy human individuals. Profiled with immunoSEQ multiplex PCR; TCRdb holds only in-frame clones, not every one. This table holds about 730,000 clones, about two thirds found once. The specimen was memory CD4+ T cells sorted from blood. The receptors come from a woman aged 25 to 39 in good health. CDR3s leave out the opening cysteine and the closing phenylalanine or tryptophan.

v_gene	j_gene	CDR3aa
TRBV30	TRBJ2-3	AWSGGVTDTQY
TRBV5-4	TRBJ2-7	ASSISPGTSGSWYEQY
TRBV11-3	TRBJ1-4	ASSGTVGPTTNEKLF
TRBV18	TRBJ1-1	ASSLSGQGMSTEAF
TRBV11-2	TRBJ1-5	ASSLVDNQPQH
TRBV5-6	TRBJ2-1	ASSSWTSGNEQF
TRBV27	NA	ASSGWGRPYEQY
TRBV28	TRBJ1-3	ASYRPTDSGNTIY
TRBV28	TRBJ1-1	ASSLWAGNKNTEAF
TRBV28	TRBJ1-1	ASSYKRAVLEAF
TRBV5-1	TRBJ1-1	ASSLGPGANTEAF
TRBV5-1	TRBJ1-3	ASSAQGTYGNTIY
TRBV27	TRBJ2-1	ASGVTNEQF
TRBV10-2	TRBJ1-4	ASSPGTEVEKLF
TRBV10-3	TRBJ2-5	AISNPGGRGETQY
TRBV18	TRBJ1-3	ASSPGSAGNTIY
TRBV16	TRBJ1-2	ASSPGTGENYGYT
TRBV6-6	TRBJ2-5	ASKLGQGRETQY
TRBV28	TRBJ2-7	ASSARTGTLYEQY
TRBV19	TRBJ2-3	ASSLQGTDTQY
TRBV19	TRBJ2-3	ASRLGGVSTDTQY
TRBV27	TRBJ2-5	ASSVRTGGETQY
TRBV2	TRBJ2-1	ASRDILLASYNEQF
TRBV9	TRBJ1-3	ASSPNSGNTIY
TRBV2	TRBJ2-3	ASSDAGDSSSTDTQY
TRBV5-4	TRBJ1-1	ASSARDRNTEAF
TRBV4-1	TRBJ2-1	ASSQDGVGWTSSLHEQF
TRBV5-1	TRBJ2-1	ASSLEGQGGNEQF
TRBV15	TRBJ1-4	ATSLDRLNEKLF
TRBV5-8	TRBJ2-5	ASSLALGETQY
TRBV11-2	TRBJ2-7	ASRTLRQGTYEQY
TRBV2	TRBJ1-2	ASRQTGSNYGYT
TRBV11-2	TRBJ2-2	ASSFVDTGELF
TRBV7-2	TRBJ1-1	ASSLGRVTEAF
TRBV28	TRBJ1-5	ASSPTQIRRQRNQPQH
TRBV15	TRBJ1-1	ATSRVGGRTEAF
TRBV5-5	TRBJ2-3	ASSLDSGSVTDTQY
TRBV9	TRBJ1-2	ASSVATEGIGGYT
TRBV18	TRBJ1-5	ASSPRSGIGQGSNQPQH
TRBV21-1	TRBJ2-1	AATGVHNEQF
TRBV19	TRBJ1-1	ASSTQRDTEAF
TRBV30	TRBJ2-2	AWSVGAGTGELF
TRBV6-5	TRBJ1-1	ASSYSKTGASGTF
TRBV28	TRBJ2-7	ASSLSSVRTYEQY
TRBV9	TRBJ1-3	ASSAQMDLPGNTIY
TRBV19	TRBJ1-1	ASRQGAVSGNTEAF
TRBV30	TRBJ1-4	AWNRGIDEKLF
TRBV10-2	TRBJ2-1	ASSVTGGSYNEQF
TRBV18	TRBJ1-2	ASLQSGQTNGYT
TRBV20-1	TRBJ2-7	SARQVYEQY
TRBV2	TRBJ2-4	ASKGQNIQY
TRBV10-2	TRBJ2-1	AGTSYNEQF